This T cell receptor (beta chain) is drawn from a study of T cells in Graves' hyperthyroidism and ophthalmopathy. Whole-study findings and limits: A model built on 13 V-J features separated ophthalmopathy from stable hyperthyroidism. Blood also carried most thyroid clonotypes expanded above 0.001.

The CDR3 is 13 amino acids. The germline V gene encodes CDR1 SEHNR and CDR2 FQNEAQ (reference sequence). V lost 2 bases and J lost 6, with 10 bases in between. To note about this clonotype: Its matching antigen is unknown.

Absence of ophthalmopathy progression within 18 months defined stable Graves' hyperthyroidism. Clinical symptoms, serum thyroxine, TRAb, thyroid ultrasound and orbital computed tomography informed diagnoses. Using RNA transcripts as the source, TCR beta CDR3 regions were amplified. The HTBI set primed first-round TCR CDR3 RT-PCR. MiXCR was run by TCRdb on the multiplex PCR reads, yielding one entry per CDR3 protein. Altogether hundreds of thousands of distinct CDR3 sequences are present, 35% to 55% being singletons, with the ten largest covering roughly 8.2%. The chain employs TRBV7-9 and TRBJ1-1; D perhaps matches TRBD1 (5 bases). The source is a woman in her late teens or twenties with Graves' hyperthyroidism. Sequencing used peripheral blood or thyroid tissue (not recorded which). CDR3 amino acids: CASSLQGTAEAFF. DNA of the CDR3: TGTGCCAGCAGCTTACAGGGTACCGCTGAAGCTTTCTTT.